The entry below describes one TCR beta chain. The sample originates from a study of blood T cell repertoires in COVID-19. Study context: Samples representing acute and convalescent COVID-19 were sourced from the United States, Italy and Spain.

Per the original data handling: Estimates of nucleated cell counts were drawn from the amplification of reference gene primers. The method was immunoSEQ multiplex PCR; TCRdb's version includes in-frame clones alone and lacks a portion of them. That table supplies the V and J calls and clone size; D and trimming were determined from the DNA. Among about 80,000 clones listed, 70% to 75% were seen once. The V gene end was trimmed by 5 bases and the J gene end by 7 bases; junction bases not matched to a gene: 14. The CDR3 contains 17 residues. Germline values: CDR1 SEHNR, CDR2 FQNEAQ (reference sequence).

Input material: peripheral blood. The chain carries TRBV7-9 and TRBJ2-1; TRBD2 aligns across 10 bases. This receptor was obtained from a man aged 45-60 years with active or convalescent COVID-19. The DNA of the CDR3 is TGTGCCAGCAGCGTCCCGGCCTCTAGCGGGGGCCGTAATGAGCAGTTCTTC. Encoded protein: CASSVPASSGGRNEQFF. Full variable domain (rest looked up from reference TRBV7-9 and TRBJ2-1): DTGVSQNPRHKITKRGQNVTFRCDPISEHNRLYWYRQTLGQGPEFLTYFQNEAQLEKSRLLSDRFSAERPKGSFSTLEIQRTEQGDSAMYLCASSVPASSGGRNEQFFGPGTRLTVL.